This T cell receptor (beta chain) derives from a study of cytomegalovirus exposure and HLA in healthy donors. A note on this clone: The antigen remains undetermined.

PCR employed 60 Vbeta and 13 Jbeta primers. Study processing details: Later analysis identified tens of millions of unique TCR beta chains, 8.5 million to 13 million shared. Assay used: immunoSEQ multiplex PCR; TCRdb lists only in-frame clones, some missing. That table supplies the V and J calls and clone size; D and trimming were determined from the DNA. Its listing shows approximately 130,000 clones. There are 16 residues in the CDR3. Per germline, CDR1 SGHRS and CDR2 YFSETQ. Trimming removed 4 bases from V and 3 bases from J; junction bases left unmatched: 10. Study observations and caveats: Earlier analysis found most TCR beta V segments productive about 87% or about 30% of the time. Later on, an analysis tied 15,000 to 20,000 TCR beta sequences to HLA alleles at 0.05 false discovery rate.

This rearrangement joins TRBV5-1 to TRBJ1-2; 9 positions match TRBD1. Sequenced sample: PBMCs. The TCR was taken from a woman aged 55-70 years in good health and CMV-seronegative. In DNA, the CDR3 is TGCGCCAGCAGCACGGACCTAACAGGGGGCTACTATGGCTACACCTTC. Protein: CASSTDLTGGYYGYTF. Complete variable domain (other parts from reference TRBV5-1 and TRBJ1-2): KAGVTQTPRYLIKTRGQQVTLSCSPISGHRSVSWYQQTPGQGLQFLFEYFSETQRNKGNFPGRFSGRQFSNSRSEMNVSTLELGDSALYLCASSTDLTGGYYGYTFGSGTRLTVV.